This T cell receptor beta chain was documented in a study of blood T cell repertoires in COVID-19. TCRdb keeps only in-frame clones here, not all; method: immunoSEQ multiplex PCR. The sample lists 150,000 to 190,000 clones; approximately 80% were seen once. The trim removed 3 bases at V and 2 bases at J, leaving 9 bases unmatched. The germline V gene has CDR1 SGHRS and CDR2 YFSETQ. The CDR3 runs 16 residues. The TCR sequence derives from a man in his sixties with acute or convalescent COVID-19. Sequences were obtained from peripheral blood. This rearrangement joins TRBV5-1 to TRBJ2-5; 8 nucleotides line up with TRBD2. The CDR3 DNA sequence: TGCGCCAGCAGCTCCACGGGGGGGCCGGTGCAAGAGACCCAGTACTTC. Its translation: CASSSTGGPVQETQYF.